This T cell receptor (beta chain) came from a study of blood T cell repertoires in COVID-19. Only in-frame clones appear in the TCRdb table, and some are missing; sequencing was by immunoSEQ multiplex PCR. The repertoire holds some 190,000 clones, 75% to 90% seen once, with around 1.1% in the top ten. The table lists this clone with a count of one. In germline, CDR1 is LGHDT, CDR2 YNNKEL (reference sequence). The V and J ends lost 4 bases and 9 bases respectively, with 16 bases between them. This CDR3 spans 14 amino acids. The receptor's source is a man younger than 45 with acute or convalescent COVID-19. This chain links TRBV3-1 (or the pseudogene TRBV3-2) with TRBJ2-1; D is possibly TRBD1 (6 bases). Material: peripheral blood. CDR3 residues: CASSPTAQTGEQFF. The CDR3 DNA reads TGTGCCAGCAGCCCGACGGCCCAGACAGGTGAGCAGTTCTTC.